This T cell receptor (beta chain) is from a study of CD8+ T cells in alopecia areata. Across the study: Scoring of treated patients' severity used the percentage of affected scalp area.

Treatment defined: oral pan-JAK inhibitor, 5-10 mg twice daily. Researchers gathered lesional scalp punch biopsies and peripheral blood from patients with alopecia areata. Germline V gene data show CDR1 as SGDLS and CDR2 as YYNGEE. The ends lost 3 bases at V and 6 bases at J; junction bases unmatched: 9. CDR3 size: 15 residues. Study-level findings and limits: Many of the expanded lesional clones endured in scalp and blood while on tofacitinib.

Following RNA extraction, reverse transcription yielded cDNA that acted as the sequencing template. The method was immunoSEQ multiplex PCR; TCRdb's version includes in-frame clones alone and lacks a portion of them. The sample yields around 200,000 clones, under 60% seen once. In the case of this clone: Its specificity is not known.

The chain carries TRBV9 and TRBJ1-2; 9 bases match TRBD1. The source of this sequence is a human donor with alopecia areata. Sequencing used CD8+ T cells sorted from blood, obtained at week 24, from a patient treated with tofacitinib. The CDR3 DNA follows: TGTGCCAGCAGCGAGCCGTCTGGGACAGGGAATGGCTACACCTTC. Amino acid sequence: CASSEPSGTGNGYTF.